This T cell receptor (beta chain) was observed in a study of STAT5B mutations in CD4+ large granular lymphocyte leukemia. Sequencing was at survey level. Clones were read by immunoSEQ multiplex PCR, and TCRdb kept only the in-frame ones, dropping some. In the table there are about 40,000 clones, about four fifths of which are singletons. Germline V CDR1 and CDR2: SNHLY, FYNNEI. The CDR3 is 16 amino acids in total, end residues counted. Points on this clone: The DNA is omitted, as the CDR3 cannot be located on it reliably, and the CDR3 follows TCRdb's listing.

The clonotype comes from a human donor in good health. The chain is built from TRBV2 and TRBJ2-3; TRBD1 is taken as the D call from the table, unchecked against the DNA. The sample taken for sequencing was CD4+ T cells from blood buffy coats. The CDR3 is CASRDRDFRGTDTQYF.